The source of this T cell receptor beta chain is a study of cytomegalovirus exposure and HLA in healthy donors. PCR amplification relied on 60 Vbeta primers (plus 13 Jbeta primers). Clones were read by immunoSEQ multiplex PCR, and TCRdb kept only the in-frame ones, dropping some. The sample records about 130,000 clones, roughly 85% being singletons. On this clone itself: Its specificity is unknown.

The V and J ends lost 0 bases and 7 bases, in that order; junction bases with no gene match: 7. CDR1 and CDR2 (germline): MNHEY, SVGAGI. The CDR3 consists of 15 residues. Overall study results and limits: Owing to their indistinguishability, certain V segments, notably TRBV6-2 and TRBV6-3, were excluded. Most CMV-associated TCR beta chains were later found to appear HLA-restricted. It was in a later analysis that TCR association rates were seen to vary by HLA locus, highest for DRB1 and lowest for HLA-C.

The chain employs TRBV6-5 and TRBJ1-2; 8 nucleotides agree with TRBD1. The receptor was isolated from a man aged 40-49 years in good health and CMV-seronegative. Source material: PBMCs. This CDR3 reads CASSYSIAGGGGYTF. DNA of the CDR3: TGTGCCAGCAGTTACTCGATTGCAGGGGGCGGTGGCTACACCTTC.